This TCR beta chain came from a study of neurological immune-mediated disorders. Points from the study as a whole: No expanded-clone CDR3 amino acid sequence recurred across subjects, suggesting private TCR-beta repertoires.

The germline V and J ends were trimmed by 1 base and 1 base, with 7 bases remaining between them. CDR3 length equals 15 residues. Looked up from germline, CDR1 is SGHTA and CDR2 is FQGTGA. The time point was: technical triplicate 2. Preparation of the unsorted libraries drew on 2 million PBMCs stored at -80 C. The cDNA was synthesized by 5'RACE incorporating 10-nucleotide random UMIs. TCRdb re-derived calls from the 5' RACE reads in MiXCR, one entry per CDR3 protein. Of more than 50,000 distinct CDR3 sequences in the sample, nearly 25% were seen once. This clonotype was observed a handful of times. Its antigen is unidentified.

The chain uses TRBV7-3 and TRBJ2-2; D is tentatively TRBD1 or TRBD2 (5 bases each). Sequencing was carried out using PBMCs. This receptor was taken from a man aged 60 to 75 with HTLV-1-associated myelopathy (HAM/TSP). CDR3 nucleotides: TGTGCCAGCAGCTTAATTGGGGGGAACACCGGGGAGCTGTTTTTT. The encoded protein is CASSLIGGNTGELFF. The variable domain in full, with the rest retrieved from reference TRBV7-3 and TRBJ2-2, is GAGVSQTPSNKVTEKGKYVELRCDPISGHTALYWYRQSLGQGPEFLIYFQGTGAADDSGLPNDRFFAVRPEGSVSTLKIQRTERGDSAVYLCASSLIGGNTGELFFGEGSRLTVL.